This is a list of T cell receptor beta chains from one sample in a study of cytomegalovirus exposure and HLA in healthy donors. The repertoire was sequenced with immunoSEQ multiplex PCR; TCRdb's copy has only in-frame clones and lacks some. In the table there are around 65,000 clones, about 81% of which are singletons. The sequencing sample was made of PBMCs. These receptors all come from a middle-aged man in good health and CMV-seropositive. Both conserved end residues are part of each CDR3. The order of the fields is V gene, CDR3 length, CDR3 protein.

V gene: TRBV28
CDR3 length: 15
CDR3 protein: CASRSGGSGYNEQFF

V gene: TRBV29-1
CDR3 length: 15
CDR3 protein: CSVPGLAGTQETQYF

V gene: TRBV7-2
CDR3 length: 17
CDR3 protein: CASSSRGERGGADTQYF

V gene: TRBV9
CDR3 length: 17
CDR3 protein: CASSAGTGGGANEKLFF

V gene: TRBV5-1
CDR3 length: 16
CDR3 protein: CASSLGLAGGQETQYF

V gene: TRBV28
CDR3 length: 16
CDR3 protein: CASSSLARDRNYGYTF

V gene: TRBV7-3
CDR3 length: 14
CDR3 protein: CASSPGHSADTQYF

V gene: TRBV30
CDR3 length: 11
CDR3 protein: CAWSVGLAPFF

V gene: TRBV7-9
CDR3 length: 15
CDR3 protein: CASSPRGSSYNEQFF

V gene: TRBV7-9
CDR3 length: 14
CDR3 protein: CASSLAGVTDTQYF

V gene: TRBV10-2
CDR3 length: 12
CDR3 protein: CASSSGNTEAFF

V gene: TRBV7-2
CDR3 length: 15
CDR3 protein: CASSPRLAAVSEQYF

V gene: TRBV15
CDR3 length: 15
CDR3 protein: CATSPGQRYTGELFF

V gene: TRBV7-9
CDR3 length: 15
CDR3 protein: CASSRLETSHYEQYF

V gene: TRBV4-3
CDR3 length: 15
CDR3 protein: CASSQGDRGSEKLFF

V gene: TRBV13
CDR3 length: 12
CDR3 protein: CASSFLNTEAFF

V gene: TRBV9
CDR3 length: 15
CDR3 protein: CASSSRWGGDSPLHF

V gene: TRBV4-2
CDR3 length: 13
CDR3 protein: CASSHTSTDTQYF

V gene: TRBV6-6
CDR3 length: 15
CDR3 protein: CASSRLAGGLYEQYF

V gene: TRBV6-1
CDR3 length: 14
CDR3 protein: CASSGGGTIVGYTF

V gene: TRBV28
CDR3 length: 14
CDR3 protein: CASRITGGTYEQYF

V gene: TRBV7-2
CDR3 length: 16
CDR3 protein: CASSPPPGTHTDTQYF

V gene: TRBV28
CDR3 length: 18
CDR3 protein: CAITASNPGTSGRDEQFF

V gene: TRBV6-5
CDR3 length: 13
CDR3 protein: CASLTGQDYGYTF

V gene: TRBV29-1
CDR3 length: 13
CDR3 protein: CSAIIQNNEKLFF

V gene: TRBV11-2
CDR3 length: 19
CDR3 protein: CASIRGVAGGPGSYNEQFF